This TCR beta chain was captured by sequencing in a study of blood T cell repertoires in COVID-19. Turning to the study itself: Both acute and convalescent COVID-19 samples were obtained from the United States, Italy and Spain. PBMCs, B-cell-depleted T cells, or T cells were the source of the cDNA or gDNA that made up the material.

Per the original data handling: Researchers report that nucleated cell counts were estimated from reference gene primer amplification. Assay: immunoSEQ multiplex PCR; the TCRdb copy retains only in-frame clones and omits some. V, J and clone size were drawn from that table, and D and trimming were deduced from the DNA. The table includes 68,000 or so clones, 85% to 90% detected once. The CDR3 runs to 15 residues. Per the germline V gene, CDR1 is SEHNR and CDR2 is FQNEAQ (reference sequence). V gave up 1 base and J gave up 6 bases, with 10 bases separating them. Sample: peripheral blood. This rearrangement joins TRBV7-9 to TRBJ1-6; a weak D match, TRBD1 (5 bases). The source of this sequence is a man aged 50-60 years with acute or convalescent COVID-19. The CDR3 nucleotides read TGTGCCAGCAGCTTAGACGCCAGGGTTAATTCACCCCTCCACTTT. Protein product: CASSLDARVNSPLHF.